Described below is a single T cell receptor (beta chain) sequence and its context. Its antigen is not yet known. Within one base of it there is no much larger clone, and no base qualities were kept. These data come from a study of CD8 T cells in ankylosing spondylitis (dated by TCRdb to about 2017). About the full investigation: To find TCR variants linked to disease, the study profiled T cell receptor beta repertoires in ankylosing spondylitis patients and healthy donors. In total, the full study cohort was made up of some 100 healthy donors and 25 ankylosing spondylitis patients. Peripheral blood samples were taken, and synovial fluid was additionally collected from ankylosing spondylitis patients.

Reads for this sample came from an Illumina HiSeq 2500. Quantitative 5'-RACE with molecular barcodes was used to prepare TCR beta libraries. From the authors' description of their analysis: A new computational method, built on a probabilistic model of VDJ rearrangement, was used to identify disease-linked TCR variants. In TCRdb, the public reads were trimmed at Q25 with fastp and aligned with MiXCR, with productive beta chains retained. Rows are unified per CDR3 protein, each entry keeping the most common DNA and genes. The authors' filters were not applied to this entry. The sample table records hundreds of thousands of distinct CDR3 sequences; roughly 12% of these occur just once. The ten largest make up about 0.49% of the sample. V was cut back by 5 bases and J by 3 bases, leaving a gap of 17 bases between them. CDR1 and CDR2 are drawn from the germline V gene (reference sequence): DFQATT, SNEGSKA. The CDR3 sequence holds 14 residues, the cysteine and phenylalanine included. The kept DNA is CDR3 alone, 42 bases in frame from the first base.

Overall study outcomes, separate from this receptor: Significant enrichment of the disease-linked clones was reported in matched synovial fluid samples from ankylosing spondylitis patients. In peripheral blood, the disease-linked clones were found at relatively low frequencies and had a CD8+ phenotype. Some motif variants had previously been reported in the synovial fluid and blood of reactive arthritis patients, which suggests shared mechanisms of disease initiation. Blood from ankylosing spondylitis patients appeared to be characterized by a TCR beta motif composed of several highly homologous amino acid variants.

The material sequenced was blood, either unsorted or a sorted T cell fraction (not recorded which). The source is a male donor with ankylosing spondylitis. This sequence uses TRBV20-1 and TRBJ2-7; 5 matching bases give a weak D call of TRBD2. The CDR3 corresponds to CSAPRAGLDYEQYF. The nucleotide sequence is TGCAGTGCTCCGCGGGCGGGTCTTGACTACGAGCAGTACTTC.